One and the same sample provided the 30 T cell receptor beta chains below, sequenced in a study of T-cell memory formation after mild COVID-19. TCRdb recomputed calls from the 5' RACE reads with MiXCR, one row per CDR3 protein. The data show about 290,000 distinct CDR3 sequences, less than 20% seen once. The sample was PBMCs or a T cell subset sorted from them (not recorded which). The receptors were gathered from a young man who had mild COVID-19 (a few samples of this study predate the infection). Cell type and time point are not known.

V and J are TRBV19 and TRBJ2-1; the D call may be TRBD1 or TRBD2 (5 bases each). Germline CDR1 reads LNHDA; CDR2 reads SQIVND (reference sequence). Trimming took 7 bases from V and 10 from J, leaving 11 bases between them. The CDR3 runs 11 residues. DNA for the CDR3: TGTGCCAGTATGATGGGGGACGAGCAGTTCTTC. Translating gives CASMMGDEQFF.

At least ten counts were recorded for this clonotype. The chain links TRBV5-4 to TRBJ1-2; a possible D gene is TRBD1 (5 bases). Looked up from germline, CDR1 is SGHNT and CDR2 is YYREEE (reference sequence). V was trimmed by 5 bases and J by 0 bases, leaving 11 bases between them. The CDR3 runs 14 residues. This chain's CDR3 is CASRGTETNYGYTF. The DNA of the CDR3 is TGTGCCAGCAGGGGGACCGAGACTAACTATGGCTACACCTTC.

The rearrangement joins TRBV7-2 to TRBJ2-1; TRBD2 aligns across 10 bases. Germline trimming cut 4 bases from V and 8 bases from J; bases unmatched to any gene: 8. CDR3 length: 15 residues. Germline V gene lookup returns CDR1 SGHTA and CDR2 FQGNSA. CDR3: CASSSSGGALYEQFF. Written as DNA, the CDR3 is TGTGCCAGCAGCTCAAGCGGGGGGGCCTTGTATGAGCAGTTCTTC.

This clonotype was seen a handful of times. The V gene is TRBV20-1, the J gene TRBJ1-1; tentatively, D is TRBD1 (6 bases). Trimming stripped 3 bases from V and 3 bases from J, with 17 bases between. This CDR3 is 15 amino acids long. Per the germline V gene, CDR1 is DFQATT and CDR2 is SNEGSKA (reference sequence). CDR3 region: CSARDVQGGDTEAFF. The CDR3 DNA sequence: TGCAGTGCTAGGGACGTACAGGGTGGCGACACTGAAGCTTTCTTT.

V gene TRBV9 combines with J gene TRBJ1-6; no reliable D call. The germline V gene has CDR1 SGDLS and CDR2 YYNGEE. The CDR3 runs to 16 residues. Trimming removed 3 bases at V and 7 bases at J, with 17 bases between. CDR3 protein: CASSADSPPYNSPLHF. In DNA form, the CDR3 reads TGTGCCAGCAGCGCCGACTCCCCCCCATACAATTCACCCCTCCACTTT.

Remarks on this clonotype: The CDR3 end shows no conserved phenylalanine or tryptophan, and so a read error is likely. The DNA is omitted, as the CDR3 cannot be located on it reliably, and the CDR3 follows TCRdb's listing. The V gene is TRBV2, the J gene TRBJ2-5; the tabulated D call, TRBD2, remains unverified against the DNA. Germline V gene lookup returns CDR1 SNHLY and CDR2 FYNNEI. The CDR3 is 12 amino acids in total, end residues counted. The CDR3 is CASSEFRLAARC.

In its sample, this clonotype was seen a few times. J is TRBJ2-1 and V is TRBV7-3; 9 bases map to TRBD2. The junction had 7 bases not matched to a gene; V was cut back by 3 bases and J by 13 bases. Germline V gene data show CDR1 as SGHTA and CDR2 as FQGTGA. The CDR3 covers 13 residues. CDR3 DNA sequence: TGTGCCAGCAGCTTGGATAGCGGGGGTACCCAGTTCTTC. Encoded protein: CASSLDSGGTQFF.

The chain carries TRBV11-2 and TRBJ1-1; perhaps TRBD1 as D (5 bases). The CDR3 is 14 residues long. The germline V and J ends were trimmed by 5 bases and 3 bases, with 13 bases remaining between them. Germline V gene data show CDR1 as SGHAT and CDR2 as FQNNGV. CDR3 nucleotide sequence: TGTGCCAGCAGCGAAACGACAGCCGACACTGAAGCTTTCTTT. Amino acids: CASSETTADTEAFF.

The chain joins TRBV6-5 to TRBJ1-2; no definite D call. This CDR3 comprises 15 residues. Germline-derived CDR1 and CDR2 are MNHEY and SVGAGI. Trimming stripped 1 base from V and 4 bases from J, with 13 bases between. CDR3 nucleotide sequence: TGTGCCAGCAGTTACTACGGACGACTTAGCTATGGCTACACCTTC. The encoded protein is CASSYYGRLSYGYTF.

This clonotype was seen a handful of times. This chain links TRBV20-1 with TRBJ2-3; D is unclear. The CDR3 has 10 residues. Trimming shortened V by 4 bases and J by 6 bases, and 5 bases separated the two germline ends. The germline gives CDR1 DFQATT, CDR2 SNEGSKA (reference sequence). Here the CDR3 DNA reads TGCAGTGCTAATCCGGATACGCAGTATTTT. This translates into CSANPDTQYF.

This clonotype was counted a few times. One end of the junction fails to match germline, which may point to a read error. The CDR3: CASSPPGREGNEQLF. CDR3 in DNA: TGTGCCAGCTCACCACCGGGCAGGGAAGGGAATGAGCAGTTATTC. V is TRBV18 and J is TRBJ2-1; D is perhaps TRBD1 (5 bases). The CDR3 is 15 residues long. CDR1 KGHSH and CDR2 LQKENI come from the germline V gene. The full variable domain, rest sourced from reference TRBV18 and TRBJ2-1, is NAGVMQNPRHLVRRRGQEARLRCSPMKGHSHVYWYRQLPEEGLKFMVYLQKENIIDESGMPKERFSAEFPKEGPSILRIQQVVRGDSAAYFCASSPPGREGNEQLFGPGTRLTVL.

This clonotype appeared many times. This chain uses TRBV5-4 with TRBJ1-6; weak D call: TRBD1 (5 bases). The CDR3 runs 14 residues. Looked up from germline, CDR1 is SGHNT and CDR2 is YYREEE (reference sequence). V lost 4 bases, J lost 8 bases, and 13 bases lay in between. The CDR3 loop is CASSLRGIDSPLHF. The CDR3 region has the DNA TGTGCCAGCAGCCTAAGGGGAATAGATTCACCCCTCCACTTT.

The chain's CDR3 is CASSSIEGGYTF. The CDR3 nucleotides are TGTGCCAGCAGTTCGATCGAAGGGGGCTACACCTTC. V is TRBV6-6 and J is TRBJ1-2; D is undetermined. The germline CDR1 and CDR2 sequences are MNHNY and SVGAGI (reference sequence). The CDR3 extends over 12 amino acids. V was shortened by 4 bases and J by 8 bases, with 11 bases between the two germline ends.

CDR3 coding DNA: TGCGCCAGCAGCTTAAACCTTAGGGGAAGGGACACTGAAGCTTTCTTT. It translates to CASSLNLRGRDTEAFF. The chain links TRBV5-1 to TRBJ1-1, with D maybe TRBD1 (5 bases). The CDR3 contains 16 residues. V lost 2 bases and J 3 bases, leaving 17 bases between the germline ends. CDR1 and CDR2 from the germline V gene are SGHRS and YFSETQ.

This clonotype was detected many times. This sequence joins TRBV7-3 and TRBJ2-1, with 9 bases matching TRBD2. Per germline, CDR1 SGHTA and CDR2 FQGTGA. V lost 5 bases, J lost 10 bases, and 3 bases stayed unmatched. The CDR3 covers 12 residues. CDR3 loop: CASSKLAGEQFF. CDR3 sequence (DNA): TGTGCCAGCAGCAAACTAGCGGGCGAGCAGTTCTTC.

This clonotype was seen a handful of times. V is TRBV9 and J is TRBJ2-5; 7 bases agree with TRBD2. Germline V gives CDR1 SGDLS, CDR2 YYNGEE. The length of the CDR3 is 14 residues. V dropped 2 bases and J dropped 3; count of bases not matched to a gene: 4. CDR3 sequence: CASSVQAGKETQYF. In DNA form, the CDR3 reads TGTGCCAGCAGCGTTCAAGCGGGGAAAGAGACCCAGTACTTC.

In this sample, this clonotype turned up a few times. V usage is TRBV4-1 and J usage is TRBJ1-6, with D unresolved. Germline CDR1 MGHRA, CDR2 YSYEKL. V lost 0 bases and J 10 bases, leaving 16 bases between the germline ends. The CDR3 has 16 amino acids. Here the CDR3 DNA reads TGCGCCAGCAGCCAAGAGGACCCACGGGGATCGTCACCCCTCCACTTT. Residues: CASSQEDPRGSSPLHF.

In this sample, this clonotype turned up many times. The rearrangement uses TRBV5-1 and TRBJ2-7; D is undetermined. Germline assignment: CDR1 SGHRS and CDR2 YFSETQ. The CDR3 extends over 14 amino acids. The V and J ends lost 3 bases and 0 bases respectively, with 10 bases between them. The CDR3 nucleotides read TGCGCCAGCAGCTGGACGGTCGACTCCTACGAGCAGTACTTC. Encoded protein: CASSWTVDSYEQYF.

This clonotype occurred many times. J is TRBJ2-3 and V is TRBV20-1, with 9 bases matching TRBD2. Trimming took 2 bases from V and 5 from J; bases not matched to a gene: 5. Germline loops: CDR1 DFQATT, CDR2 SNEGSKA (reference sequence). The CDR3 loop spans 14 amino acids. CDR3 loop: CSARLAGRKDTQYF. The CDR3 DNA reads TGCAGTGCTAGACTAGCGGGGAGGAAAGATACGCAGTATTTT.

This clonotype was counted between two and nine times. The CDR3 DNA is TGCAGTGCTAACCAGGGCTCTGGAAACACCATATATTTT. This codes for CSANQGSGNTIYF. The V gene is TRBV20-1, the J gene TRBJ1-3; D perhaps matches TRBD1 (5 bases). V lost 4 bases, J lost 0 bases, and 7 bases lay in between. The CDR3 extends over 13 amino acids. Germline lookup yields CDR1 DFQATT and CDR2 SNEGSKA (reference sequence).

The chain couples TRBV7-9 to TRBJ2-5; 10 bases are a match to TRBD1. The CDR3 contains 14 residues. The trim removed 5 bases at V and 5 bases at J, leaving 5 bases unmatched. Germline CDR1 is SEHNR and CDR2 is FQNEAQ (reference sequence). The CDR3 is CASSPGTGVETQYF. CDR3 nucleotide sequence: TGTGCCAGCAGCCCCGGGACAGGGGTCGAGACCCAGTACTTC.

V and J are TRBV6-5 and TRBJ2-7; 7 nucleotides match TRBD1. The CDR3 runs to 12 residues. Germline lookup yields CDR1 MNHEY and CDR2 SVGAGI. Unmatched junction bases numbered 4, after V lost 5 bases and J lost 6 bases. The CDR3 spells CASSRPGGEQYV. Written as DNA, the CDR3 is TGTGCCAGCAGTAGGCCAGGGGGCGAGCAGTACGTC.

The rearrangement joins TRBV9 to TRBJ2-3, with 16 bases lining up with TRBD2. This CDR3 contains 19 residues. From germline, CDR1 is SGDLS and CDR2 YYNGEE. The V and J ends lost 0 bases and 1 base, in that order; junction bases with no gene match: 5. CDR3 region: CASSVGPGLAGGRTDTQYF. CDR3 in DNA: TGTGCCAGCAGCGTAGGACCGGGACTAGCGGGGGGGCGCACAGATACGCAGTATTTT. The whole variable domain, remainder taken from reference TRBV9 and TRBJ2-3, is DSGVTQTPKHLITATGQRVTLRCSPRSGDLSVYWYQQSLDQGLQFLIQYYNGEERAKGNILERFSAQQFPDLHSELNLSSLELGDSALYFCASSVGPGLAGGRTDTQYFGPGTRLTVL.

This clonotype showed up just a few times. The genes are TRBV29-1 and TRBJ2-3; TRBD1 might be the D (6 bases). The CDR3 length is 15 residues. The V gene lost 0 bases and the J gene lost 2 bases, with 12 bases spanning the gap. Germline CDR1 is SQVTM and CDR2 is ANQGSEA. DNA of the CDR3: TGCAGCGTTGAAGATTCGCAGGGGCCCACAGATACGCAGTATTTT. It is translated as CSVEDSQGPTDTQYF.

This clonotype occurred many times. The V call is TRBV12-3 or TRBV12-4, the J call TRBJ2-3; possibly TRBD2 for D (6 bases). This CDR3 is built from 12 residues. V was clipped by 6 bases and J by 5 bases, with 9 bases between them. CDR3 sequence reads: CASSFGGDTQYF. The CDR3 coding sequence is TGTGCCAGCAGCTTCGGGGGAGATACGCAGTATTTT.

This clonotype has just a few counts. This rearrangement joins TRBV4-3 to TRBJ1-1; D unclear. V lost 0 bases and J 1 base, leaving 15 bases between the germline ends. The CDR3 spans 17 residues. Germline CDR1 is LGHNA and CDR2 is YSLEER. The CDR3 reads CASSQEAGGLWNTEAFF. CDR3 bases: TGCGCCAGCAGCCAAGAGGCGGGTGGTCTTTGGAACACTGAAGCTTTCTTT.

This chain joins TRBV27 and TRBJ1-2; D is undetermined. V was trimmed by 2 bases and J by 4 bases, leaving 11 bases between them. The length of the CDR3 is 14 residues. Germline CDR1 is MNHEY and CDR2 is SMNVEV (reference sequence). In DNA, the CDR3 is TGTGCCAGCAGTTTAAGCTGGGGAGGCTATGGCTACACCTTC. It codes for CASSLSWGGYGYTF.

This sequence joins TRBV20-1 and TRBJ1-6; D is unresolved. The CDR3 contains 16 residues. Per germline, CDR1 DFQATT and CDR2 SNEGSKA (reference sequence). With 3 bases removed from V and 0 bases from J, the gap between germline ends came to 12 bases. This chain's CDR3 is CSASQSQSSYNSPLHF. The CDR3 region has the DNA TGCAGTGCTAGTCAGTCCCAGAGCTCCTATAATTCACCCCTCCACTTT.

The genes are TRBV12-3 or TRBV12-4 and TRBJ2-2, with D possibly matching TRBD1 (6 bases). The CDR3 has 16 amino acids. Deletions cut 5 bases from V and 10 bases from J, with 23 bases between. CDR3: CASSKLGHDKGVELFF. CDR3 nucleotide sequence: TGTGCCAGCAGTAAACTGGGACACGACAAGGGGGTGGAGCTGTTTTTT.

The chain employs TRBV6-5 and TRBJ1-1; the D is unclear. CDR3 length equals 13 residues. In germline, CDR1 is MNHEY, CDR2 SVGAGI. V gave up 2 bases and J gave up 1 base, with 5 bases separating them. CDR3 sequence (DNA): TGTGCCAGCAGTTACGAGGGGAACACTGAAGCTTTCTTT. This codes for CASSYEGNTEAFF.